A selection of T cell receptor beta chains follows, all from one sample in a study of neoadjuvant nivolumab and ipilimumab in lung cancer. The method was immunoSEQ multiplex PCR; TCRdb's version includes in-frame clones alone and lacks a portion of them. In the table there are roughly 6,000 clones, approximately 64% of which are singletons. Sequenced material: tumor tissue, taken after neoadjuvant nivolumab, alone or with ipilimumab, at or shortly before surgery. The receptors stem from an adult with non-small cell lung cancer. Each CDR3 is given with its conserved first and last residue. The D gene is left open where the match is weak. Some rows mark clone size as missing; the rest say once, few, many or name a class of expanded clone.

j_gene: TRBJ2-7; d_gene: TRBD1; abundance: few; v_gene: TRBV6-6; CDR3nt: TGTGCCAGCAGACCGGGACAGGGAAGGGGCGAGCAGTACTTC; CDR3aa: CASRPGQGRGEQYF
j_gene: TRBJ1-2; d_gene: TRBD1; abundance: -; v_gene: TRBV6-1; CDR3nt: TGTGCCAGCAGGGGACAGGGAGGGGGCTATGGCTACACCTTC; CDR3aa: CASRGQGGGYGYTF
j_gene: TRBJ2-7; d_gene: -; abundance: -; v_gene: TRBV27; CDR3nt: TGTGCCAGTGGGGGCGGATCTTACGAGCAGTACTTC; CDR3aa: CASGGGSYEQYF
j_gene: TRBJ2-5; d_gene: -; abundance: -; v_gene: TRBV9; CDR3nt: TGTGCCAGCAGCGCCGGGCAGGGGGAGGGCCAGGAGACCCAGTACTTC; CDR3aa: CASSAGQGEGQETQYF
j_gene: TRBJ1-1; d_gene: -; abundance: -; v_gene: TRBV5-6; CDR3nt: TGTGCCAGCAGCCCAGTGGGTCGGAACACTGAAGCTTTCTTT; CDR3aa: CASSPVGRNTEAFF
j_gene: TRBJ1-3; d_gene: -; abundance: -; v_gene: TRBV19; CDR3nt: TGTGCCAGTTTTCGACAACGAGGCTCTGGAAACACCATATATTTT; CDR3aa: CASFRQRGSGNTIYF
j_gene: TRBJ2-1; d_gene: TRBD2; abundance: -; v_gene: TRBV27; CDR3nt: TGTGCCAGCAGTCCTCCGGGACTATTCGGTGAGCAGTTCTTC; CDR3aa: CASSPPGLFGEQFF
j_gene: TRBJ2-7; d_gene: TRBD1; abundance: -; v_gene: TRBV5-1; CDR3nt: TGCGCCAGCAGCTCCACACCCGGACAGGGTGGCTACGAGCAGTACTTC; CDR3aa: CASSSTPGQGGYEQYF
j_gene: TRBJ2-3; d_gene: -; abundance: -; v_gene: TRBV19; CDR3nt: TGTGCCACCCGTCTTTCCGGAGATACGCAGTATTTT; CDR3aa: CATRLSGDTQYF
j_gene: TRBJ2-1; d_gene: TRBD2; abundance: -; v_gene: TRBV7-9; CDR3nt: TGTGCCAGCAGCCTTCCGGGAGGGACCCACAATGAGCAGTTCTTC; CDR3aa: CASSLPGGTHNEQFF
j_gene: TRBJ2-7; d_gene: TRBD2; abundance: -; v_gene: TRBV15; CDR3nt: TGTGCCACCAGCAGAGATCGCCTGACTAGCGGGAGTAGGCACGAGCAGTACTTC; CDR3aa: CATSRDRLTSGSRHEQYF
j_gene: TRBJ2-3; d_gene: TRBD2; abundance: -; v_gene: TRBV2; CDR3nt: TGTGCCAGCAGCGGGACTAGCGGGAGCACAGATACGCAGTATTTT; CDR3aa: CASSGTSGSTDTQYF
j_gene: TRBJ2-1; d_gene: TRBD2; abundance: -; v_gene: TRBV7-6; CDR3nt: TGTGCCAGCAGCCGTGGGACTAGCGGGAGTAATAGTGAGCAGTTCTTC; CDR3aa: CASSRGTSGSNSEQFF
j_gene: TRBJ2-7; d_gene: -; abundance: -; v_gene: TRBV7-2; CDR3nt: TGTGCCAGCAGCTTATCCCCGGGGATCCCCTACGAGCAGTACTTC; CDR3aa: CASSLSPGIPYEQYF
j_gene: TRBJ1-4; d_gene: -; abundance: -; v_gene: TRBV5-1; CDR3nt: TGCGCCAGCAGCTTGGGAGCAGGGCTGGGAGAAAAACTGTTTTTT; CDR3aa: CASSLGAGLGEKLFF
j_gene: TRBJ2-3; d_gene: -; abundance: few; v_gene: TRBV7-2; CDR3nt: TGTGCCAGCAGCCTTTCGGCTGGCACAGATACGCAGTATTTT; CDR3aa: CASSLSAGTDTQYF
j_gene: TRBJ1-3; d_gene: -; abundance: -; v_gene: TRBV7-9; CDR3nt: TGTGCCAGCAGCTACACCGCCTCTGGAAACACCATATATTTT; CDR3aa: CASSYTASGNTIYF
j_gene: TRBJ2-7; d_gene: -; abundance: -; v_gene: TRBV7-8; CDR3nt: TGTGCCAGCAGCTTAGGGGGCCGGCTAGCGTACGAGCAGTACTTC; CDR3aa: CASSLGGRLAYEQYF
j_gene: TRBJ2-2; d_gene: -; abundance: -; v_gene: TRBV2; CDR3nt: TGTGCCAGCAGCGAGCGGACGGGGAACACCGGGGAGCTGTTTTTT; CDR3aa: CASSERTGNTGELFF
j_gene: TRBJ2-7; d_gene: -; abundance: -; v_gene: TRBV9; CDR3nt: TGTGCCAGCAGCGTAGATCGAGCGAACAGGGCCCACGAGCAGTACTTC; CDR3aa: CASSVDRANRAHEQYF
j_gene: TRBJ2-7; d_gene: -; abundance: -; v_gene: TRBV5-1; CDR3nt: TGCGCCAGCAGCTTAACTACTACAGGGTACGAGCAGTACTTC; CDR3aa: CASSLTTTGYEQYF
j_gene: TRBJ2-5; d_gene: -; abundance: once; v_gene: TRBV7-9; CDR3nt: TGTGCCAGCAGCTTGACAGGATCGGAGACCCAGTACTTC; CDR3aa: CASSLTGSETQYF
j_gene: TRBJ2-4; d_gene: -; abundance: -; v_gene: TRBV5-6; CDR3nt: TGTGCCAGCAGCTTGTCGGGGCCCAAAAACATTCAGTACTTC; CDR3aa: CASSLSGPKNIQYF
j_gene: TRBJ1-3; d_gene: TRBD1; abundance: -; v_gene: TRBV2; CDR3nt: TGTGCCAGCAGTTACCAAGGACAGGTCGCTGGAAACACCATATATTTT; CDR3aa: CASSYQGQVAGNTIYF
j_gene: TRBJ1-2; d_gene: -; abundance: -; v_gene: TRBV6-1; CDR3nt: TGTGCCAGCAGTGAAGGAGGACCGGTCTATGGCTACACCTTC; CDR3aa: CASSEGGPVYGYTF
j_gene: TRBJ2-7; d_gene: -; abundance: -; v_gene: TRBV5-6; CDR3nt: TGTGCCAGCAGCTTGCAGGGGCGAACCTACGAGCAGTACTTC; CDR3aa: CASSLQGRTYEQYF
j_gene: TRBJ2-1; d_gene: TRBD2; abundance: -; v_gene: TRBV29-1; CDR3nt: TGCAGCGTGACCGGGACTAGCGGAATCAGCTCCTACAATGAGCAGTTCTTC; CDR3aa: CSVTGTSGISSYNEQFF
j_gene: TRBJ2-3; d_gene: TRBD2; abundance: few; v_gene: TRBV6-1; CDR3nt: TGTGCCAGCAAGCTGACTAGCGGACCCACAGATACGCAGTATTTT; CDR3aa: CASKLTSGPTDTQYF
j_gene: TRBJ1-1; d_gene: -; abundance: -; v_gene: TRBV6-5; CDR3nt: TGTGCCAGCAGTAGAAATTCCGGGGTCACTGAAGCTTTCTTT; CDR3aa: CASSRNSGVTEAFF